This T cell receptor (beta chain) emerged from a study of Ad26.COV2.S vaccination and SARS-CoV-2 variants. This CDR3 spans 17 amino acids. CDR1 and CDR2 from the germline V gene are LGHNA and YNFKEQ. V lost 1 base and J lost 4, with 19 bases in between. TCRdb's table, derived via immunoSEQ multiplex PCR, lists solely in-frame clones and lacks some. The sample lists about 480,000 clones, about 83% occurring once. Study-wide points: Post-vaccination breadth of spike-specific CD8+ and CD4+ T cell responses was reportedly substantial.

A word on this clone: Its antigen is currently unknown.

This sample's treatment: around 19 received Ad26.COV2.S at low or high dose, single or two shots; about 5 received placebo; per-sample allocation not given. Vaccine and placebo recipients were sampled on day 63 after the first injection. Boston hosted the donor, who was an adult aged 18-55 years. The chain links TRBV4-2 to TRBJ2-5; a possible D gene is TRBD1 (6 bases). The sequenced sample was peripheral blood, obtained in a trial of Ad26.COV2.S vaccine versus placebo. The TCR was taken from a person between 18 and 60 years old who received the Ad26.COV2.S COVID-19 vaccine or a placebo. The CDR3, as DNA: TGTGCCAGCAGCCAAGGAGAGAACAGGGCCCCCGTAGAGACCCAGTACTTC. Translated, it gives CASSQGENRAPVETQYF.